Listed here are 6 T cell receptor beta chains from one sample, sequenced in a study of T cells in tumors after PD-1 blockade. The assay was immunoSEQ multiplex PCR, and TCRdb's table has in-frame clones only and misses some. The data show nearly 25,000 clones, about 84% seen once. The material sequenced was PBMCs, taken after anti-PD-1 treatment. The receptors here all came from a human donor with basal cell carcinoma.

This chain connects TRBV4-1 to TRBJ1-4; D gene unclear. CDR1 is MGHRA and CDR2 is YSYEKL in the germline V gene. This CDR3 has 16 amino acids. Trimming cost V 4 bases and J 3 bases, with 15 bases left between them. CDR3 sequence (DNA): TGCGCCAGCAGCCTTCAAGACGGCCGACCTAATGAAAAACTGTTTTTT. It translates to CASSLQDGRPNEKLFF.

The chain joins TRBV6-5 to TRBJ2-5, with D possibly being TRBD2 (7 bases). Deletions cut 11 bases from V and 5 bases from J, with 21 bases between. The CDR3 runs to 14 residues. CDR1 is MNHEY and CDR2 is SVGAGI in the germline V gene. The CDR3 reads CAAGGRGTRETQYF. CDR3 bases: TGTGCCGCTGGGGGGCGGGGGACACGGGAGACCCAGTACTTC.

The chain has TRBV30 and TRBJ1-6; possibly TRBD1 for D (6 bases). CDR1 and CDR2 (germline): GTSNPN, SVGIG (reference sequence). Trimming took off 4 bases at V and 6 bases at J, with 10 bases between the two ends. The CDR3 contains 13 residues. The CDR3 DNA is TGTGCCTGGAAGGCCAGGGGTAATTCACCCCTCCACTTT. Translated, it gives CAWKARGNSPLHF. Full variable domain (missing parts from reference TRBV30 and TRBJ1-6): SQTIHQWPATLVQPVGSPLSLECTVEGTSNPNLYWYRQAAGRGLQLLFYSVGIGQISSEVPQNLSASRPQDRQFILSSKKLLLSDSGFYLCAWKARGNSPLHFGNGTRLTVT.

The chain joins TRBV18 to TRBJ2-6, with D uncertain. Germline V gene sequence: CDR1 KGHSH, CDR2 LQKENI. Between the trimmed V and J ends, which lost 3 bases and 4 bases, there was a span of 10 bases. CDR3 length: 15 amino acids. The CDR3 DNA is TGTGCCAGCTCACCCAAATTGGCAGGGGCCAACGTCCTGACTTTC. Translated, it gives CASSPKLAGANVLTF.

This clone was observed a handful of times. The same CDR3 is also encoded by other DNA sequences in this sample. The chain joins TRBV2 to TRBJ1-5; possible D gene TRBD1, 5 bases. The CDR3 runs 14 residues. V lost 7 bases and J 3 bases, leaving 13 bases between the germline ends. The germline gives CDR1 SNHLY, CDR2 FYNNEI. The DNA of the CDR3 is TGTGCCAGCACTCCCCGCAGGGACAATCAGCCCCAGCATTTT. It yields the protein CASTPRRDNQPQHF.

The rearrangement links TRBV6-5 to TRBJ2-2; TRBD1 is a possible D gene (6 bases). V was clipped by 6 bases and J by 2 bases, with 10 bases between them. CDR1 is MNHEY and CDR2 is SVGAGI in the germline V gene. This CDR3 has 14 residues. CDR3 sequence: CASRDRFNTGELFF. Here the CDR3 DNA reads TGTGCCAGCAGGGACAGATTTAACACCGGGGAGCTGTTTTTT.